The 16 T cell receptor beta chains in this list originate from one sample, sequenced in a study of T cell changes during pregnancy in multiple sclerosis. Repertoires were generated with immunoSEQ multiplex PCR, while TCRdb's copy carries only in-frame clones and drops some. The sample includes 35,000 or so clones, 92% of them seen just once. This specimen consisted of CD4+ T cells from peripheral blood mononuclear cells, obtained after pregnancy. Receptor source: a female donor with multiple sclerosis, enrolled in a pregnancy study.

The V and J genes are TRBV7-9 and TRBJ2-1, with 12 bases fitting TRBD2. CDR1 and CDR2 from the germline V gene are SEHNR and FQNEAQ (reference sequence). With V trimmed by 5 bases and J by 14 bases, 7 bases remained unmatched. The CDR3 spans 13 residues. In DNA form, the CDR3 reads TGTGCCAGCAGCGAAGCTAGCGGGAGGGCCGAGTTCTTC. Translating it yields CASSEASGRAEFF.

This chain connects TRBV19 to TRBJ2-5, with D tentatively TRBD2 (6 bases). With 5 bases removed from V and 3 bases from J, the gap between germline ends came to 16 bases. There are 15 residues in the CDR3. Per germline, CDR1 LNHDA and CDR2 SQIVND (reference sequence). The CDR3 is CASSDGGPPKETQYF. The CDR3 nucleotides read TGTGCCAGTAGTGACGGGGGACCCCCCAAAGAGACCCAGTACTTC.

The gene calls are TRBV9 and TRBJ2-1; TRBD2 matches at 9 bases. The CDR3 totals 17 residues. The germline gives CDR1 SGDLS, CDR2 YYNGEE. The V gene end was trimmed by 0 bases and the J gene end by 2 bases; junction bases not matched to a gene: 6. The CDR3 bases are TGTGCCAGCAGCGTAGAGGGTAGCGGGGGCCCCTACAATGAGCAGTTCTTC. This sequence encodes CASSVEGSGGPYNEQFF.

The J gene is TRBJ1-1, the V gene TRBV2, with TRBD1 matching 10 bases. After removal of 8 bases from V and 1 base from J, the junction contained 4 bases not matched to a gene. The CDR3 spans 14 residues. Germline V CDR1 and CDR2: SNHLY, FYNNEI. As DNA, the CDR3 is TGTGCCAGCGCCGGGACAGGGGAGAACACTGAAGCTTTCTTT. The encoded protein is CASAGTGENTEAFF. The full variable domain, completed using reference TRBV2 and TRBJ1-1, is EPEVTQTPSHQVTQMGQEVILRCVPISNHLYFYWYRQILGQKVEFLVSFYNNEISEKSEIFDDQFSVERPDGSNFTLKIRSTKLEDSAMYFCASAGTGENTEAFFGQGTRLTVV.

The CDR3 nucleotides read TGTGCCAGCAGACGAGCGGGAGGAGGATCCGATACGCAGTATTTT. As protein: CASRRAGGGSDTQYF. The chain joins TRBV27 to TRBJ2-3; 9 bases line up with TRBD2. Per germline, CDR1 MNHEY and CDR2 SMNVEV (reference sequence). The CDR3 covers 15 residues. V shed 6 bases and J 6 bases; nucleotides not matched to a gene: 10.

This chain links TRBV19 with TRBJ1-5; 8 nucleotides align to TRBD1. The V and J ends lost 5 bases and 6 bases, in that order; junction bases with no gene match: 12. The CDR3 extends over 16 amino acids. CDR1 is LNHDA and CDR2 is SQIVND in the germline V gene (reference sequence). This CDR3 is CASSLYRGNNVQPQHF. The CDR3 bases are TGTGCCAGTAGTTTGTACAGGGGGAACAATGTTCAGCCCCAGCATTTT.

This sequence joins TRBV11-3 and TRBJ2-3; 8 nucleotides agree with TRBD1. Germline V CDR1 and CDR2: SGHNT, YENEEA. The V and J ends lost 5 bases and 14 bases, in that order; junction bases with no gene match: 9. The CDR3 totals 12 residues. This chain's CDR3 is CASSLGQGRRYF. CDR3 DNA: TGTGCCAGCAGCCTAGGACAGGGCCGTAGGTATTTT.

The chain couples TRBV7-7 to TRBJ2-5, with 7 bases fitting TRBD2. Germline loops: CDR1 SSHAT, CDR2 FNYEAQ (reference sequence). The CDR3 loop spans 15 amino acids. Trimming at V came to 6 bases and at J to 1 base, leaving 8 bases not matched to a gene. CDR3 in DNA: TGTGCCAGCAGTCGTCAGCGGGGTCGCCAAGAGACCCAGTACTTC. Translating it yields CASSRQRGRQETQYF.

The chain is built from TRBV19 and TRBJ2-3; 7 nucleotides match TRBD2. The CDR3 is 12 amino acids. Trimming at V came to 10 bases and at J to 2 bases, leaving 3 bases not matched to a gene. Germline assignment: CDR1 LNHDA and CDR2 SQIVND (reference sequence). The CDR3 bases are TGTGCCACGGGGACTATCACAGATACGCAGTATTTT. This sequence encodes CATGTITDTQYF.

V is TRBV11-2 and J is TRBJ2-1; maybe TRBD2 (5 bases). The germline gives CDR1 SGHAT, CDR2 FQNNGV. Trimming took off 7 bases at V and 1 base at J, with 23 bases between the two ends. This CDR3 has 18 amino acids. CDR3 DNA: TGTGCCAGCAAGCGAGCAAGGACGGACTTGGGATCCTACAATGAGCAGTTCTTC. It specifies CASKRARTDLGSYNEQFF. The full variable domain, completed using reference TRBV11-2 and TRBJ2-1, is EAGVAQSPRYKIIEKRQSVAFWCNPISGHATLYWYQQILGQGPKLLIQFQNNGVVDDSQLPKDRFSAERLKGVDSTLKIQPAKLEDSAVYLCASKRARTDLGSYNEQFFGPGTRLTVL.

The chain has TRBV13 and TRBJ1-2, with D unclear. Per germline, CDR1 PRHDT and CDR2 FYEKMQ (reference sequence). There are 12 residues in the CDR3. V lost 5 bases to trimming and J lost 3 bases, with 7 bases between them. This chain's CDR3 is CASSRRDYGYTF. DNA of the CDR3: TGTGCCAGCAGCAGACGGGACTATGGCTACACCTTC.

The rearrangement uses TRBV9 and TRBJ1-6; D may be TRBD1 (5 bases). In germline, CDR1 is SGDLS, CDR2 YYNGEE. The CDR3 runs to 15 residues. Trimming stripped 0 bases from V and 7 bases from J, with 11 bases between. This CDR3 reads CASSVDIGGNSPLHF. The CDR3 DNA follows: TGTGCCAGCAGCGTAGACATCGGGGGAAATTCACCCCTCCACTTT.

For this clone: The same CDR3 can be traced to other DNA sequences in this sample. This CDR3 reads CASSSGQNYGYTF. As DNA, the CDR3 is TGTGCCAGCAGCTCCGGACAGAACTATGGCTACACCTTC. The J gene is TRBJ1-2, the V gene TRBV5-4; D might be TRBD1 (6 bases). In germline, CDR1 is SGHNT, CDR2 YYREEE (reference sequence). The V end lost 3 bases, the J end lost 2 bases, and 8 bases lay between the germline ends. This CDR3 spans 13 amino acids.

The chain couples TRBV5-4 to TRBJ2-1; 10 nucleotides match TRBD2. The trim removed 4 bases at V and 7 bases at J, leaving 11 bases unmatched. Germline CDR1 is SGHNT and CDR2 is YYREEE (reference sequence). The CDR3 covers 16 residues. The CDR3 region is CASSPGGGSGRNEQFF. The DNA of the CDR3 is TGTGCCAGCAGCCCCGGGGGGGGTAGCGGGAGGAATGAGCAGTTCTTC.

V usage is TRBV4-3 and J usage is TRBJ1-5; no definite D call. Germline CDR1 reads LGHNA; CDR2 reads YSLEER. V was clipped by 0 bases and J by 7 bases, with 25 bases between them. The CDR3 contains 19 residues. The CDR3 sequence: CASSQDRQCHERVNQPQHF. CDR3 bases: TGCGCCAGCAGCCAAGATCGTCAGTGTCATGAACGGGTGAACCAGCCCCAGCATTTT.

The J gene is TRBJ1-4, the V gene TRBV9; TRBD1 agrees at 8 bases. The V gene's germline CDR1 is SGDLS and CDR2 YYNGEE. The CDR3 loop spans 16 amino acids. V lost 0 bases, J lost 4 bases, and 5 bases stayed unmatched. The CDR3 here is CASSVAPGQVNEKLFF. CDR3 sequence (DNA): TGTGCCAGCAGCGTAGCTCCGGGACAGGTTAATGAAAAACTGTTTTTT.